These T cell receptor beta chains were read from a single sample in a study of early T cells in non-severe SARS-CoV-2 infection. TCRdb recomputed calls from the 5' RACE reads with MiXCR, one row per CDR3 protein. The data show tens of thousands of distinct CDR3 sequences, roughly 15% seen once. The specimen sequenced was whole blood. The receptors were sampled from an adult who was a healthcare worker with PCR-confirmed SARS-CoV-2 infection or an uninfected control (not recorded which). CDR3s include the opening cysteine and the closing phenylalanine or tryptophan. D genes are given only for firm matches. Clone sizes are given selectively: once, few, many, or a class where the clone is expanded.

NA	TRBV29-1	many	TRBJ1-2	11	CSVVTYYGYTF	TGCAGCGTTGTCACATACTATGGCTACACCTTC
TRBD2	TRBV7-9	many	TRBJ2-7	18	CASSSALAGGPNPYEQYF	TGTGCCAGCAGCTCCGCCCTCGCGGGGGGCCCCAATCCATACGAGCAGTACTTC
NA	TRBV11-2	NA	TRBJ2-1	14	CASSLDENYNEQFF	TGTGCCAGCAGCTTAGATGAGAACTACAATGAGCAGTTCTTC
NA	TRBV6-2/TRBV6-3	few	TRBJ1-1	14	CASRQGRRIPGSFF	TGTGCCAGCAGACAGGGACGGAGGATTCCTGGATCTTTCTTT
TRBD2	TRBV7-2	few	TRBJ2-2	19	CASSHRPGLAGGITGELFF	TGTGCCAGCAGCCATCGGCCGGGACTAGCGGGGGGGATCACCGGGGAGCTGTTTTTT
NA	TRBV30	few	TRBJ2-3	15	CAWSVLGGGFTGEYF	TGTGCCTGGAGTGTACTGGGCGGGGGCTTCACCGGCGAGTATTTT
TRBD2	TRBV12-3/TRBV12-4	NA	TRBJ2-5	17	CASSPGLAGGYQETQYF	TGTGCCAGCAGCCCCGGACTAGCGGGGGGCTACCAAGAGACCCAGTACTTC
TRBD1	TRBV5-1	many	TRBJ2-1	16	CASSIRTGSSYNEQFF	TGCGCCAGCAGCATAAGGACAGGAAGCTCCTACAATGAGCAGTTCTTC
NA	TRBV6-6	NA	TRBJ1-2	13	CASSYPPDYGYTF	TGTGCCAGCAGTTACCCCCCAGACTATGGCTACACCTTC
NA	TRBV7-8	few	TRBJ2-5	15	CASSLTSRLGETQYF	TGTGCCAGCAGCTTAACATCCCGGCTAGGGGAGACCCAGTACTTC
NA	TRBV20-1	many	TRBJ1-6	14	CSARDSSYNSPLHF	TGCAGTGCTAGGGACAGCTCCTATAATTCACCCCTCCACTTT
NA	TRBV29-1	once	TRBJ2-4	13	CSLNPLAKNIQYF	TGCAGCTTGAACCCCTTAGCCAAAAACATTCAGTACTTC
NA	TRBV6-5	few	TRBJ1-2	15	CASSYSPGPGYGYTF	TGTGCCAGCAGTTACTCTCCAGGGCCGGGCTATGGCTACACCTTC
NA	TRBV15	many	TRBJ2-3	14	CATSRDSGTDTQYF	TGTGCCACCAGCAGAGATTCAGGCACAGATACGCAGTATTTT
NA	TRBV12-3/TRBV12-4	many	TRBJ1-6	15	CASSLGAPYNSPLHF	TGTGCCAGCAGTTTGGGGGCGCCCTATAATTCACCCCTCCACTTT
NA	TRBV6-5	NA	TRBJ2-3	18	CASSYGLVGGRGTDTQYF	TGTGCCAGCAGTTACGGTCTAGTGGGGGGGCGGGGCACAGATACGCAGTATTTT
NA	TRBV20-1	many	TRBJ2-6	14	CSARDPMWANVLTF	TGCAGTGCTAGAGACCCCATGTGGGCCAACGTCCTGACTTTC
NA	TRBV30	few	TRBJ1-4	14	CAWSARRRNEKLFF	TGTGCCTGGAGTGCCCGACGTCGAAATGAAAAACTGTTTTTT
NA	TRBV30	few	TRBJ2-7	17	CAWSVGGVGGENYEQYF	TGTGCCTGGAGTGTTGGTGGGGTTGGTGGAGAGAACTACGAGCAGTACTTC
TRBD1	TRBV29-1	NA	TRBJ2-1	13	CSAPGTAYNEQFF	TGCAGCGCGCCCGGGACAGCCTACAATGAGCAGTTCTTC
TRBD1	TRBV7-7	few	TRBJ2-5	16	CASSLGTGGGGETQYF	TGTGCTAGCAGCTTAGGGACAGGGGGCGGAGGAGAGACCCAGTACTTC
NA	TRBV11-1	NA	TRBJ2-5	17	CASSFLAPARGQETQYF	TGTGCCAGCAGCTTCCTAGCCCCCGCAAGGGGCCAAGAGACCCAGTACTTC
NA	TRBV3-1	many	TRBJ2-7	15	CASSQDLDRAYEQYF	TGTGCCAGCAGCCAAGACTTGGACCGAGCCTACGAGCAGTACTTC
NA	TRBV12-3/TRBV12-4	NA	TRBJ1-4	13	CASRRYRDEKLFF	TGTGCCAGCAGACGCTACAGGGACGAAAAACTGTTTTTT
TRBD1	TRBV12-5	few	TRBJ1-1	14	CASGLETGVTEAFF	TGTGCTAGTGGTTTGGAGACAGGGGTCACTGAAGCTTTCTTT
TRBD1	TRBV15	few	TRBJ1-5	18	CATSRDSAGGISNQPQHF	TGTGCCACCAGCAGAGATTCGGCAGGGGGCATTAGCAATCAGCCCCAGCATTTT
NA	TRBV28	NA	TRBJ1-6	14	CASSLGGSNSPLHF	TGTGCCAGCAGTTTAGGGGGCAGTAATTCACCCCTCCACTTT
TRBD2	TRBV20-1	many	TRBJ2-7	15	CSARDWRGSSYEQYF	TGCAGTGCTAGAGATTGGCGGGGGAGCTCCTACGAGCAGTACTTC
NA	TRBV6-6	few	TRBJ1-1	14	CASSFSQGNTEAFF	TGTGCCAGCAGCTTCTCTCAGGGGAACACTGAAGCTTTCTTT
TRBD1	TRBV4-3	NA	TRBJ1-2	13	CASSWGQNYGYTF	TGCGCCAGCAGCTGGGGACAGAACTATGGCTACACCTTC
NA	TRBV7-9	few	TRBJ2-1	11	CASSRDGEQFF	TGTGCCAGCAGCCGGGATGGGGAGCAGTTCTTC
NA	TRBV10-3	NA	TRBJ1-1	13	CATQAWENTEAFF	TGTGCCACCCAAGCATGGGAGAACACTGAAGCTTTCTTT
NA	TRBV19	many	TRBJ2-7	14	CASSVDSRRYEQYF	TGTGCCAGTAGTGTGGACAGCCGGCGGTACGAGCAGTACTTC
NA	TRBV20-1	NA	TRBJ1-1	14	CSASPPTSNTEAFF	TGCAGTGCTAGTCCCCCCACATCGAACACTGAAGCTTTCTTT
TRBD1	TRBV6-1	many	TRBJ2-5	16	CASSRGDSASSETQYF	TGTGCCAGCAGTAGAGGGGACAGCGCATCCTCAGAGACCCAGTACTTC
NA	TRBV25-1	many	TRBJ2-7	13	CASSETGTYEQYF	TGTGCCAGCAGTGAGACGGGGACCTACGAGCAGTACTTC
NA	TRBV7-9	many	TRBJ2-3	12	CASSSTADTQYF	TGTGCCAGCAGCTCCACGGCAGATACGCAGTATTTT
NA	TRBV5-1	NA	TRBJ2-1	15	CASSLERSSYNEQFF	TGCGCCAGCAGCTTGGAGCGGAGCTCCTACAATGAGCAGTTCTTC
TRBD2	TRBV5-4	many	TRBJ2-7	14	CASSWSGGSYEQYF	TGTGCCAGCAGCTGGAGCGGGGGGAGCTACGAGCAGTACTTC
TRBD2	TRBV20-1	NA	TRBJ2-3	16	CSAGTSGGAVTDTQYF	TGCAGTGCTGGGACTAGCGGGGGGGCCGTGACAGATACGCAGTATTTT
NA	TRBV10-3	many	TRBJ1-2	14	CANRGASDFYGYTF	TGTGCCAACCGCGGAGCGTCCGACTTCTATGGCTACACCTTC
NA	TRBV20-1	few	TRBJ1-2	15	CSARDWAPAGRGYTF	TGCAGTGCTAGAGACTGGGCCCCCGCCGGGAGGGGCTACACCTTC
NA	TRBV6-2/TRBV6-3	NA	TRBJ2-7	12	CASSYFKEEQYF	TGTGCCAGCAGTTACTTCAAGGAGGAGCAGTACTTC
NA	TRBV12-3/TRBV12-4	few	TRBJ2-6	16	CASSFTKGSGANVLTF	TGTGCCAGCAGTTTCACCAAGGGATCTGGGGCCAACGTCCTGACTTTC
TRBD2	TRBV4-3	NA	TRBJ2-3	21	CASSRSTFRGLAVDGTDTQYF	TGCGCCAGCAGCCGATCGACTTTTAGAGGACTAGCGGTCGATGGCACAGATACGCAGTATTTT
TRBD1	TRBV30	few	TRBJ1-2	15	CAALPIRQGANGYTF	TGTGCCGCACTACCCATACGACAGGGGGCAAATGGCTACACCTTC
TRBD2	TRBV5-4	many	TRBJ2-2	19	CASSYPRSSGVTNTGELFF	TGTGCCAGCAGTTACCCCAGGAGTAGCGGGGTGACGAACACCGGGGAGCTGTTTTTT
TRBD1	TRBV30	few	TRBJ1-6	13	CAWGKGASSPLHF	TGTGCCTGGGGTAAGGGGGCGAGTTCACCCCTCCACTTT
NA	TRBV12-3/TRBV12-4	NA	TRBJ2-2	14	CASTSGGNTGELFF	TGTGCCAGCACCTCCGGCGGGAACACCGGGGAGCTGTTTTTT
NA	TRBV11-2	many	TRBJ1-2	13	CASSLSQSYGYTF	TGTGCCAGCAGCTTAAGCCAGAGCTATGGCTACACCTTC
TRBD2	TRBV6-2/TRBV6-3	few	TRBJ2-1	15	CASRLSGLAGNEQFF	TGTGCCAGCCGCCTCTCGGGACTAGCAGGCAATGAGCAGTTCTTC
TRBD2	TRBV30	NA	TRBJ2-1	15	CAWSVFSGGANEQFF	TGTGCCTGGAGTGTCTTTAGCGGGGGGGCGAATGAGCAGTTCTTC
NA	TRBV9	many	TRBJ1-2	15	CASSPAPGLNYGYTF	TGTGCCAGCAGCCCCGCGCCGGGCCTTAACTATGGCTACACCTTC
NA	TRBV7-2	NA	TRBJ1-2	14	CASRNPPGPYGYTF	TGTGCCAGCAGAAATCCACCGGGGCCCTATGGCTACACCTTC
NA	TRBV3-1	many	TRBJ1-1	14	CASSPGLMNTEAFF	TGTGCCAGCAGCCCAGGCCTGATGAACACTGAAGCTTTCTTT